This T cell receptor (beta chain) was identified in a study of cytomegalovirus exposure and HLA in healthy donors. Study overall: Among the roughly 400 genotyped donors, just over 80% were placed in the Caucasian-associated ancestry cluster.

Germline CDR1 and CDR2: MGHRA and YSYEKL. The CDR3 is made up of 15 amino acids. Between the trimmed V and J ends, which lost 0 bases and 5 bases, there was a span of 13 bases. This clone was picked up a small number of times. PCR used 60 Vbeta primers and 13 Jbeta primers. This table comes from immunoSEQ multiplex PCR, and its TCRdb copy is limited to in-frame clones, with some not included. The sample has 30,000 to 40,000 clones; roughly 79% are singletons. The receptor comes from a woman aged 40-49 years in good health and CMV-seronegative. This rearrangement joins TRBV4-1 to TRBJ1-2; perhaps TRBD1 as D (6 bases). Sequencing input: PBMCs. This CDR3 is CASSQEAGALYGYTF. In DNA form, the CDR3 reads TGCGCCAGCAGCCAAGAAGCAGGGGCGCTATATGGCTACACCTTC.